One sample yielded the 4 T cell receptor beta chains listed below, sequenced in a study of T cells in Graves' hyperthyroidism and ophthalmopathy. TCR beta CDR3 region amplification was performed from RNA transcripts. In the first-round RT-PCR of the TCR CDR3, the HTBI primer set was used. TCRdb used MiXCR to reprocess the multiplex PCR reads, holding one entry per CDR3 protein. The sample yields hundreds of thousands of distinct CDR3 sequences, roughly 13% seen once. The sample consisted of blood. The origin of the receptors is a woman in her late teens or twenties with Graves' hyperthyroidism.

This clonotype occurred many times. The chain carries TRBV4-3 and TRBJ2-7, with TRBD1 identical over 12 bases. From germline, CDR1 is LGHNA and CDR2 YSLEER. There are 15 residues in the CDR3. V shed 4 bases and J 7 bases; nucleotides not matched to a gene: 8. The CDR3 protein is CASSPGTGGAREQYF. DNA for the CDR3: TGCGCCAGCAGCCCCGGGACAGGGGGCGCGAGAGAGCAGTACTTC.

This clonotype was seen many times. The chain recombines TRBV7-9 with TRBJ2-5, with D possibly matching TRBD1 (5 bases). Germline values: CDR1 SEHNR, CDR2 FQNEAQ (reference sequence). The CDR3 is 13 residues long. Trimming took off 3 bases at V and 9 bases at J, with 14 bases between the two ends. The DNA for the CDR3 is TGTGCCAGCAGCTTTTCCGTGGCACAGGCCCAGTACTTC. Translating gives CASSFSVAQAQYF.

Ten or more counts support this clonotype. The CDR3 DNA follows: TGTGCCAGCAGCCAAGATCGTTCACCCCTCCACTTT. Protein: CASSQDRSPLHF. The rearrangement uses TRBV3-1 and TRBJ1-6; no clear D. The CDR3 is made up of 12 amino acids. V lost 0 bases and J lost 9, with 3 bases in between. Germline CDR1 is LGHDT and CDR2 is YNNKEL (reference sequence).

This clonotype was recorded many times. This rearrangement joins TRBV28 to TRBJ2-5, with D possibly called TRBD1 or TRBD2 (7 bases each). This CDR3 contains 18 residues. Germline CDR1 reads MDHEN; CDR2 reads SYDVKM. V lost 5 bases and J 2 bases, leaving 24 bases between the germline ends. DNA of the CDR3: TGTGCCAGCAGTCCCTCCAGGGGGGGGACTCGTAGACAAGAGACCCAGTACTTC. Its protein is CASSPSRGGTRRQETQYF.